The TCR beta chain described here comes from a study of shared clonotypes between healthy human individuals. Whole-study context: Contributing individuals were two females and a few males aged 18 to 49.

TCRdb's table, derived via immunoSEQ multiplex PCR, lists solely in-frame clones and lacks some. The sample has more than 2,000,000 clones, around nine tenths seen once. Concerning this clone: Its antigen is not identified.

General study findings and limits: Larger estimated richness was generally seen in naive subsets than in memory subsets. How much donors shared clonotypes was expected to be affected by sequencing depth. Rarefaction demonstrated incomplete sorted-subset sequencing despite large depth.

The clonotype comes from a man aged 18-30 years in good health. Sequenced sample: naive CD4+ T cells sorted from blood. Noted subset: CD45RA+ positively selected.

The CDR3 here is CASSPLAKYTEAFF. Here the CDR3 DNA reads TGTGCCAGCAGCCCTCTTGCAAAATACACTGAAGCTTTCTTT. This chain links TRBV6-6 with TRBJ1-1; D not resolved. This CDR3 has 14 amino acids. Trimming cost V 6 bases and J 3 bases, with 14 bases left between them. Germline lookup yields CDR1 MNHNY and CDR2 SVGAGI (reference sequence).